The 26 T cell receptor beta chains below were found in one sample sequenced in a study of glioma-infiltrating T cells after dendritic cell vaccination. As for time point: after dendritic cell vaccination, including at tumor progression/relapse. The method was immunoSEQ multiplex PCR; TCRdb's version includes in-frame clones alone and lacks a portion of them. The repertoire holds about 100,000 clones, with around 80% as singletons. Sequenced material: blood, taken after dendritic cell vaccination. These receptor sequences come from a human donor with glioblastoma.

The rearrangement uses TRBV6-1 and TRBJ2-7, with 7 bases lining up with TRBD1. V lost 11 bases, J lost 0 bases, and 13 bases stayed unmatched. The CDR3 loop spans 15 amino acids. Germline values: CDR1 MNHNS, CDR2 SASEGT. CDR3 protein: CAGQHRGTSSYEQYF. In DNA, the CDR3 is TGTGCCGGCCAACACAGGGGCACCAGCTCCTACGAGCAGTACTTC.

This clone was observed at least ten times. The chain is built from TRBV6-1 and TRBJ2-7, with no clear D. The CDR3 totals 12 residues. The germline V gene has CDR1 MNHNS and CDR2 SASEGT. The V and J ends lost 4 bases and 2 bases respectively, with 6 bases between them. The CDR3 loop is CASSGPAYEQYF. In DNA, the CDR3 is TGTGCCAGCAGTGGTCCGGCCTACGAGCAGTACTTC.

V usage is TRBV7-2 and J usage is TRBJ1-4, with 7 bases fitting TRBD1. Looked up from germline, CDR1 is SGHTA and CDR2 is FQGNSA. This CDR3 region has 15 residues. The V and J ends lost 6 bases and 7 bases, in that order; junction bases with no gene match: 11. The CDR3 loop reads CASSSNRGGSEKLFF. The CDR3 nucleotides are TGTGCCAGCAGTTCCAACAGGGGAGGAAGTGAAAAACTGTTTTTT.

This rearrangement joins TRBV7-2 to TRBJ1-1; tentatively, D is TRBD1 (5 bases). The V gene's germline CDR1 is SGHTA and CDR2 FQGNSA. This CDR3 has 18 residues. Trimming took 5 bases from V and 0 from J, leaving 22 bases between them. CDR3 amino acids: CASSPRQTLTIMNTEAFF. In DNA, the CDR3 is TGTGCCAGCAGCCCTAGACAGACACTAACCATAATGAACACTGAAGCTTTCTTT.

This clone was observed a few times. This rearrangement joins TRBV19 to TRBJ1-1; 8 positions agree with TRBD1. The CDR3 has 14 amino acids. Germline V lookup: CDR1 LNHDA, CDR2 SQIVND (reference sequence). J gave up 3 bases and V 7 bases, and 7 bases lay outside the gene matches. The CDR3 loop is CASTDRGSYTEAFF. The CDR3 bases are TGTGCCAGTACCGACAGGGGCTCGTACACTGAAGCTTTCTTT.

The chain joins TRBV6-5 to TRBJ1-3; 7 bases map to TRBD1. The CDR3 runs 15 residues. V lost 7 bases and J lost 4; bases outside the gene matches: 10. Germline CDR1 is MNHEY and CDR2 is SVGAGI. CDR3 residues: CASIGTVGAGNTIYF. The CDR3 region has the DNA TGTGCCAGCATCGGGACAGTGGGAGCCGGAAACACCATATATTTT.

The chain joins TRBV7-8 to TRBJ1-1, with no clear D. The V gene's germline CDR1 is SGHVS and CDR2 FQNEAQ. The CDR3 length is 15 residues. The ends were cut back, 5 bases at V and 0 bases at J, with 13 bases in the middle. CDR3 coding DNA: TGTGCCAGCAGCCCTCGGGGAGTCATGAACACTGAAGCTTTCTTT. This sequence encodes CASSPRGVMNTEAFF.

The rearrangement uses TRBV10-3 and TRBJ2-7; 7 bases fit TRBD1. V shed 6 bases, J shed 3 bases, and the junction held 2 bases outside the gene matches. The CDR3 is 12 amino acids. Per the germline V gene, CDR1 is ENHRY and CDR2 is SYGVKD. CDR3 bases: TGTGCCATCAGGGACAGGCTCTACGAGCAGTACTTC. Its translation is CAIRDRLYEQYF.

The J gene is TRBJ2-2, the V gene TRBV5-4; 13 bases fit TRBD2. V was pared by 0 bases and J by 7 bases, with 3 bases of the junction left unmatched. Per germline, CDR1 SGHNT and CDR2 YYREEE (reference sequence). CDR3 length: 16 amino acids. This CDR3 is CASSLAGTSGNGELFF. The CDR3 bases are TGTGCCAGCAGCTTGGCGGGGACTAGCGGGAACGGGGAGCTGTTTTTT.

This chain links TRBV7-8 with TRBJ1-2; D not certain. Germline loops: CDR1 SGHVS, CDR2 FQNEAQ. This CDR3 comprises 14 residues. The V end was cut by 6 bases, the J end by 1 base, with 12 bases between. The CDR3 sequence: CASSPTTVNYGYTF. CDR3 in DNA: TGTGCCAGCAGTCCGACTACAGTTAACTATGGCTACACCTTC.

The chain has TRBV6-4 and TRBJ1-2; D gene ambiguous. Germline V gene sequence: CDR1 MRHNA, CDR2 SNTAGT. This CDR3 comprises 13 residues. Trimming removed 3 bases from V and 4 bases from J, with 9 bases in between. CDR3 DNA: TGTGCCAGCAGTGAACAGCTGGGCTATGGCTACACCTTC. This gives the protein CASSEQLGYGYTF.

This clone was found once. The rearrangement joins TRBV5-1 to TRBJ2-3, with 9 nucleotides matching TRBD1. In germline, CDR1 is SGHRS, CDR2 YFSETQ. The CDR3 has 16 residues. J was trimmed by 2 bases and V by 4 bases; bases with no gene match: 8. The CDR3 nucleotides read TGCGCCAGCAGCCCTCCAACAGGGGGCTTCACAGATACGCAGTATTTT. Translated: CASSPPTGGFTDTQYF.

This sequence joins TRBV5-1 and TRBJ2-5; a possible D gene is TRBD1 (6 bases). V gave up 3 bases and J gave up 0 bases, with 15 bases separating them. The germline V gene has CDR1 SGHRS and CDR2 YFSETQ. The CDR3 consists of 16 residues. The CDR3 here is CASSWWTERNQETQYF. CDR3 coding DNA: TGCGCCAGCAGCTGGTGGACAGAAAGAAACCAAGAGACCCAGTACTTC.

V gene TRBV11-2 combines with J gene TRBJ1-1; D not resolved. The V end was cut by 5 bases, the J end by 2 bases, with 9 bases between. The CDR3 totals 13 residues. CDR1 is SGHAT, CDR2 FQNNGV, per germline. DNA of the CDR3: TGTGCCAGCAGCCCGAACATAAACACTGAAGCTTTCTTT. Translating it yields CASSPNINTEAFF.

V and J are TRBV19 and TRBJ1-3; D perhaps matches TRBD1 (6 bases). The V gene lost 5 bases and the J gene lost 0 bases, with 17 bases spanning the gap. Germline V CDR1 and CDR2: LNHDA, SQIVND (reference sequence). The CDR3 has 17 amino acids. The CDR3 sequence is CASSRSVTGYSGNTIYF. The CDR3 coding sequence is TGTGCCAGTAGTCGGTCTGTGACAGGATACTCTGGAAACACCATATATTTT.

This clone has only one observation. The same CDR3 also results from other DNA sequences found in this sample. The chain has TRBV4-2 and TRBJ1-2, with D possibly TRBD1 on 5 matching bases. V dropped 0 bases and J dropped 5 bases, with 10 bases sitting between them. The CDR3 is made up of 14 amino acids. In germline, CDR1 is LGHNA, CDR2 YNFKEQ. This CDR3 reads CASSQDRGTYGYTF. The CDR3 DNA follows: TGTGCCAGCAGCCAAGATAGAGGGACTTATGGCTACACCTTC.

The chain combines TRBV5-1 with TRBJ2-5; D is undetermined. The CDR3 consists of 12 residues. From germline, CDR1 is SGHRS and CDR2 YFSETQ. V was pared by 2 bases and J by 4 bases, with 6 bases between. The CDR3 loop reads CASSFTGETQYF. DNA of the CDR3: TGCGCCAGCAGCTTTACCGGAGAGACCCAGTACTTC.

V is TRBV23-1 and J is TRBJ2-1, with TRBD2 matching 13 bases. TRBV23-1 is reported as an ORF; its role is uncertain. This CDR3 contains 17 residues. The junction had 8 bases not matched to a gene; V was cut back by 9 bases and J by 0 bases. The CDR3 spells CASELAGGSLSYNEQFF. The CDR3 DNA reads as TGCGCCAGTGAACTAGCGGGAGGGTCCCTCTCCTACAATGAGCAGTTCTTC.

The sample holds a few counts of this clone. The chain couples TRBV6-1 to TRBJ1-1, with 7 positions matching TRBD1. The CDR3 is 14 residues long. CDR1 is MNHNS and CDR2 is SASEGT in the germline V gene. After removal of 5 bases from V and 11 bases from J, the junction contained 14 bases not matched to a gene. CDR3 in DNA: TGTGCCAGCAGTTCCCGACAGGGAGGTCTGTGGGCTTTCTTT. Translated: CASSSRQGGLWAFF.

The chain has TRBV9 and TRBJ2-7; D is ambiguous. V shed 1 base and J shed 1 base, with 6 bases lying between them. The CDR3 covers 13 residues. Per the germline V gene, CDR1 is SGDLS and CDR2 is YYNGEE. CDR3 coding DNA: TGTGCCAGCAGCGTAACAGTTTCCTACGAGCAGTACTTC. Amino acid sequence: CASSVTVSYEQYF.

This clone appeared once. This chain links TRBV5-1 with TRBJ2-2; 10 bases fit TRBD2. From germline, CDR1 is SGHRS and CDR2 YFSETQ. With 2 bases clipped from V and 2 bases from J, the junction kept 3 bases outside the gene matches. The CDR3 totals 16 residues. CDR3 amino acids: CASSFLAGANTGELFF. As DNA, the CDR3 is TGCGCCAGCAGCTTTCTAGCGGGGGCTAACACCGGGGAGCTGTTTTTT.

This rearrangement joins TRBV29-1 to TRBJ2-2; the D is unclear. V lost 7 bases to trimming and J lost 1 base, with 10 bases between them. The CDR3 is made up of 13 amino acids. Per the germline V gene, CDR1 is SQVTM and CDR2 is ANQGSEA. This chain's CDR3 is CSEPRQNTGELFF. CDR3 DNA sequence: TGCAGCGAGCCGCGACAGAACACCGGGGAGCTGTTTTTT.

The rearrangement uses TRBV4-1 and TRBJ2-5; 11 bases are a match to TRBD2. With V trimmed by 5 bases and J by 3 bases, 8 bases remained unmatched. Germline V gives CDR1 MGHRA, CDR2 YSYEKL. The CDR3 loop spans 16 amino acids. This CDR3 is CASSSPGLAGKETQYF. The DNA for the CDR3 is TGCGCCAGCAGCTCCCCAGGACTAGCGGGCAAAGAGACCCAGTACTTC.

This clone was seen a few times. V and J are TRBV6-1 and TRBJ2-7; possibly TRBD1 for D (6 bases). The CDR3 is made up of 14 amino acids. The V and J ends lost 3 bases and 3 bases respectively, with 12 bases between them. The germline V gene encodes CDR1 MNHNS and CDR2 SASEGT. CDR3 in DNA: TGTGCCAGCAGTGATTTGGGACAAAGCTACGAGCAGTACTTC. Its protein product is CASSDLGQSYEQYF.

The J gene is TRBJ2-5, the V gene TRBV30; D ambiguous. V was pared by 0 bases and J by 3 bases, with 5 bases between. CDR1 is GTSNPN and CDR2 is SVGIG in the germline V gene (reference sequence). The CDR3 has 12 amino acids. CDR3 amino acids: CAWSVLKETQYF. The CDR3 DNA is TGTGCCTGGAGTGTACTAAAAGAGACCCAGTACTTC.

The rearrangement uses TRBV7-9 and TRBJ1-2; D is ambiguous. CDR1 and CDR2 from the germline V gene are SEHNR and FQNEAQ (reference sequence). Between the trimmed V and J ends, which lost 2 bases and 0 bases, there was a span of 10 bases. This CDR3 contains 15 residues. The CDR3 nucleotides are TGTGCCAGCAGCTTAACCTCAGTGGCTAACTATGGCTACACCTTC. This sequence encodes CASSLTSVANYGYTF. Full variable domain (missing parts from reference TRBV7-9 and TRBJ1-2): DTGVSQNPRHKITKRGQNVTFRCDPISEHNRLYWYRQTLGQGPEFLTYFQNEAQLEKSRLLSDRFSAERPKGSFSTLEIQRTEQGDSAMYLCASSLTSVANYGYTFGSGTRLTVV.